This T cell receptor (beta chain) was profiled in a study of shared clonotypes between healthy human individuals. For the study at large: Serving as donors were two women and a few men, whose ages spanned 18 to 49. Whole-study findings and limits: Rarefaction showed that sequencing of sorted subsets was incomplete (despite large depth).

Germline-derived CDR1 and CDR2 are SGHDN and FVKESK. J gave up 1 base and V 5 bases, and 25 bases lay outside the gene matches. This CDR3 region has 21 residues. Over several immunoSEQ plates, each subset's genomic DNA was distributed in even portions. Only in-frame clones appear in the TCRdb table, and some are missing; sequencing was by immunoSEQ multiplex PCR. The sample carries under 600,000 clones, about 96% recorded once. For this clone: No antigen is known for it.

This chain uses TRBV14 with TRBJ1-1; 7 nucleotides match TRBD1. Sequenced: naive CD4+ T cells sorted from blood. Described subset: CD45RA+ positively selected. This receptor was obtained from a young woman in good health. The CDR3 spells CASSFTKPSRGYGSRNTEAFF. The CDR3 nucleotides read TGTGCCAGCAGCTTTACTAAACCCTCCAGGGGGTATGGCTCGAGGAACACTGAAGCTTTCTTT.